The next 5 T cell receptor beta chains were all read from a single sample in a study of long-term antiretroviral therapy in people with HIV. Survey level was the resolution at which the v3.0 immunoSEQ assay ran. Method: immunoSEQ multiplex PCR; TCRdb's copy keeps in-frame clones and lacks some. The top ten hold around 9% of the sample, which has about 30,000 clones, more than 80% seen once. The material sequenced was unsorted PBMCs, taken 3.2 years before starting antiretroviral therapy. The receptors originated from a man aged 50-59 years with HIV.

The J gene is TRBJ2-5, the V gene TRBV5-6; D remains ambiguous. The CDR3 sequence is 14 residues long. From germline, CDR1 is SGHDT and CDR2 YYEEEE. The V gene lost 4 bases and the J gene lost 0 bases, with 10 bases spanning the gap. In nucleotides, the CDR3 is TGTGCCAGCAGCGAGGACGTGTACCAAGAGACCCAGTACTTC. This sequence encodes CASSEDVYQETQYF.

This rearrangement joins TRBV19 to TRBJ2-7; D perhaps matches TRBD2 (6 bases). Trimming cost V 6 bases and J 2 bases, with 17 bases left between them. The length of the CDR3 is 15 residues. Germline V gene sequence: CDR1 LNHDA, CDR2 SQIVND (reference sequence). The CDR3 DNA follows: TGTGCCAGTAGCCAAACTGGGGGGAATCCCTACGAGCAGTACTTC. This gives the protein CASSQTGGNPYEQYF.

The chain uses TRBV11-3 and TRBJ1-6; D might be TRBD1 (5 bases). Germline CDR1 reads SGHNT; CDR2 reads YENEEA. Trimming took 5 bases from V and 10 from J, leaving 12 bases between them. The CDR3 extends over 13 amino acids. In nucleotides, the CDR3 is TGTGCCAGCAGCGGGGGGGAAGGATCACCCCTCCACTTT. Its translation: CASSGGEGSPLHF. The whole variable domain, filled in from reference TRBV11-3 and TRBJ1-6, reads EAGVVQSPRYKIIEKKQPVAFWCNPISGHNTLYWYLQNLGQGPELLIRYENEEAVDDSQLPKDRFSAERLKGVDSTLKIQPAELGDSAVYLCASSGGEGSPLHFGNGTRLTVT.

V is TRBV6-5 and J is TRBJ1-1; D perhaps matches TRBD1 (6 bases). This CDR3 has 15 amino acids. Germline V gene data show CDR1 as MNHEY and CDR2 as SVGAGI. The V end was cut by 0 bases, the J end by 4 bases, with 12 bases between. This CDR3 is CASSYSTGPGTEAFF. CDR3 nucleotide sequence: TGTGCCAGCAGTTACTCCACAGGGCCCGGCACTGAAGCTTTCTTT.

This chain joins TRBV30 and TRBJ2-3, with a possible D match to TRBD2 (5 bases). The germline V gene encodes CDR1 GTSNPN and CDR2 SVGIG (reference sequence). Trimming cost V 0 bases and J 4 bases, with 11 bases left between them. The CDR3 runs 14 residues. The CDR3 region has the DNA TGTGCCTGGAGTGTAGGTTCTAGCCCAGATACGCAGTATTTT. Amino acids: CAWSVGSSPDTQYF.